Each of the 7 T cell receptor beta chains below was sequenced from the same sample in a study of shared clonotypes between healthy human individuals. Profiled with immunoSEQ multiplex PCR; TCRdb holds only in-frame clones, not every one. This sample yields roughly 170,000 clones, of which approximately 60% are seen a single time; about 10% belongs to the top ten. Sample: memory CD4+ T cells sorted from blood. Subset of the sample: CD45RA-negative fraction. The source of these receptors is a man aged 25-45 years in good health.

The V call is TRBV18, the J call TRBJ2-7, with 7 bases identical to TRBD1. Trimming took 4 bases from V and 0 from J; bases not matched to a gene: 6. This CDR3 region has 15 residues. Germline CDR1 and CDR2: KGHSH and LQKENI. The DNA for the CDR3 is TGTGCCAGCTCACAGGACCCAGGGGGCTCCTACGAGCAGTACTTC. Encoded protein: CASSQDPGGSYEQYF. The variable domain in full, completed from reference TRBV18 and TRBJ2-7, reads NAGVMQNPRHLVRRRGQEARLRCSPMKGHSHVYWYRQLPEEGLKFMVYLQKENIIDESGMPKERFSAEFPKEGPSILRIQQVVRGDSAAYFCASSQDPGGSYEQYFGPGTRLTVT.

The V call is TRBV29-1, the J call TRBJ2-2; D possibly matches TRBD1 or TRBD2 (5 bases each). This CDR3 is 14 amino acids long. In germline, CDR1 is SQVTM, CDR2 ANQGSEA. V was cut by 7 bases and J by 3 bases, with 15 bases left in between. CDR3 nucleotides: TGCAGCGCCCGAGGGGATTTAGACACCGGGGAGCTGTTTTTT. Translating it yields CSARGDLDTGELFF.

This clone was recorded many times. DNA of the CDR3: TGTGCCAGCAGCTCCAGGGACCAAGAGACCCAGTACTTC. It specifies CASSSRDQETQYF. The chain uses TRBV5-4 and TRBJ2-5; maybe TRBD1 (5 bases). Germline V lookup: CDR1 SGHNT, CDR2 YYREEE (reference sequence). With 3 bases removed from V and 0 bases from J, the gap between germline ends came to 6 bases. This CDR3 has 13 amino acids.

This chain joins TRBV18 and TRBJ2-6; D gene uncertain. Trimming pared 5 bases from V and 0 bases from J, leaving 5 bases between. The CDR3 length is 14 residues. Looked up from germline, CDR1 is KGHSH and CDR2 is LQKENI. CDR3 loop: CASSEISGANVLTF. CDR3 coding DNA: TGTGCCAGCTCAGAAATCTCTGGGGCCAACGTCCTGACTTTC.

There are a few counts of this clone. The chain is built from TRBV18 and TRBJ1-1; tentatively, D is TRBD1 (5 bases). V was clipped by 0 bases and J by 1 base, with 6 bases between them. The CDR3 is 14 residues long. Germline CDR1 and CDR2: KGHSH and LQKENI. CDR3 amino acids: CASSPPQGNTEAFF. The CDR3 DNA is TGTGCCAGCTCACCACCTCAGGGGAACACTGAAGCTTTCTTT.

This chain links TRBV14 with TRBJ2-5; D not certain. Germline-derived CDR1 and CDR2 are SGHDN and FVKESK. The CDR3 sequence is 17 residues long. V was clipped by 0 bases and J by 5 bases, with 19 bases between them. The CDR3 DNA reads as TGTGCCAGCAGCCAAGATCCAGGCCAAACGGGTTGGGAGACCCAGTACTTC. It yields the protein CASSQDPGQTGWETQYF.

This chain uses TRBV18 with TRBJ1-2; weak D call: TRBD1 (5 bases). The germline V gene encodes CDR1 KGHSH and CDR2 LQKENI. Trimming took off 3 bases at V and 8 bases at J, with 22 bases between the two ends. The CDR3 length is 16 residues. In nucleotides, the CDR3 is TGTGCCAGCTCACCCCTCTCCAGGGAGGCCCAGGGAGGCTACACCTTC. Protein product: CASSPLSREAQGGYTF. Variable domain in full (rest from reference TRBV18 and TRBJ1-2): NAGVMQNPRHLVRRRGQEARLRCSPMKGHSHVYWYRQLPEEGLKFMVYLQKENIIDESGMPKERFSAEFPKEGPSILRIQQVVRGDSAAYFCASSPLSREAQGGYTFGSGTRLTVV.